Presented here are 28 T cell receptor beta chains from one specimen sequenced in a study of OX40 agonist ivuxolimab in advanced cancers. Sequenced by immunoSEQ multiplex PCR; TCRdb stores in-frame clones only, minus some. The sample carries fewer than 80,000 clones, about 90% recorded once. Specimen: CD4+ or CD8+ T cells sorted from blood, collected in a trial of the OX40 agonist ivuxolimab. The origin of the receptors is an adult with an advanced solid tumor such as melanoma, head and neck, liver or kidney cancer.

This chain uses TRBV28 with TRBJ2-7; D unresolved. The germline gives CDR1 MDHEN, CDR2 SYDVKM. The CDR3 is made up of 11 amino acids. Between the trimmed V and J ends, which lost 5 bases and 4 bases, there was a span of 6 bases. The DNA of the CDR3 is TGTGCCAGCAGTCTCGCTTACGAGCAGTACTTC. Translation gives CASSLAYEQYF. The complete variable domain, with remaining parts taken from reference TRBV28 and TRBJ2-7, reads DVKVTQSSRYLVKRTGEKVFLECVQDMDHENMFWYRQDPGLGLRLIYFSYDVKMKEKGDIPEGYSVSREKKERFSLILESASTNQTSMYLCASSLAYEQYFGPGTRLTVT.

The CDR3 is CASSPPRLAGGFTDTQYF. The DNA of the CDR3 is TGTGCCAGCAGTCCCCCCCGGCTAGCGGGGGGATTCACAGATACGCAGTATTTT. The chain has TRBV27 and TRBJ2-3; 11 bases map to TRBD2. The CDR3 sequence is 18 residues long. The trim removed 5 bases at V and 2 bases at J, leaving 12 bases unmatched. Germline V gives CDR1 MNHEY, CDR2 SMNVEV (reference sequence).

The CDR3 reads CSVEQGQETQYF. In DNA form, the CDR3 reads TGCAGCGTGGAACAGGGACAAGAGACCCAGTACTTC. The gene calls are TRBV29-1 and TRBJ2-5; a weak D match, TRBD1 (6 bases). CDR3 length: 12 amino acids. Germline V CDR1 and CDR2: SQVTM, ANQGSEA. Trimming shortened V by 6 bases and J by 2 bases, and 10 bases separated the two germline ends. Together with reference TRBV29-1 and TRBJ2-5, the CDR3 gives the full variable domain: SAVISQKPSRDICQRGTSLTIQCQVDSQVTMMFWYRQQPGQSLTLIATANQGSEATYESGFVIDKFPISRPNLTFSTLTVSNMSPEDSSIYLCSVEQGQETQYFGPGTRLLVL.

V and J are TRBV4-1 and TRBJ2-3; 8 nucleotides match TRBD2. CDR1 is MGHRA and CDR2 is YSYEKL in the germline V gene. Trimming removed 1 base from V and 3 bases from J; junction bases left unmatched: 3. CDR3 length equals 15 residues. The CDR3: CASSQGLAGTDTQYF. CDR3 in DNA: TGCGCCAGCAGCCAAGGGCTAGCGGGTACAGATACGCAGTATTTT.

The V and J genes are TRBV7-2 and TRBJ2-1; TRBD1 agrees at 9 bases. The V gene's germline CDR1 is SGHTA and CDR2 FQGNSA. V dropped 5 bases and J dropped 4; count of bases not matched to a gene: 9. CDR3 length: 16 residues. The chain's CDR3 is CASSPRAGTGYNEQFF. CDR3 nucleotide sequence: TGTGCCAGCAGCCCCCGGGCCGGGACAGGGTACAATGAGCAGTTCTTC.

The rearrangement links TRBV7-6 to TRBJ1-1; 7 bases align to TRBD1. Germline V gives CDR1 SGHVS, CDR2 FNYEAQ. The junction had 4 bases not matched to a gene; V was cut back by 2 bases and J by 1 base. The CDR3 is 15 residues long. The CDR3 DNA follows: TGTGCCAGCAGCTTAAAGGGGGCTGGGAACACTGAAGCTTTCTTT. It translates to CASSLKGAGNTEAFF.

The rearrangement joins TRBV19 to TRBJ2-1; the match to TRBD1 covers 10 bases. CDR3 length equals 16 residues. Per the germline V gene, CDR1 is LNHDA and CDR2 is SQIVND (reference sequence). The junction had 3 bases not matched to a gene; V was cut back by 1 base and J by 3 bases. The CDR3 sequence: CASSIAGTGVYNEQFF. As DNA, the CDR3 is TGTGCCAGTAGTATAGCCGGGACAGGGGTCTACAATGAGCAGTTCTTC.

V is TRBV7-2 and J is TRBJ2-5; 8 bases map to TRBD1. This CDR3 region has 16 residues. Losses at the gene ends were 5 bases for V and 3 bases for J; bases not matched to a gene: 11. The germline CDR1 and CDR2 sequences are SGHTA and FQGNSA. As DNA, the CDR3 is TGTGCCAGCAGCCCGGCCGGGACAGGCTGGGAAGAGACCCAGTACTTC. Its protein is CASSPAGTGWEETQYF.

The CDR3 here is CASRTAGLSTGELFF. The DNA of the CDR3 is TGTGCCAGTAGGACCGCTGGGTTAAGCACCGGGGAGCTGTTTTTT. The gene calls are TRBV19 and TRBJ2-2, with D unresolved. From germline, CDR1 is LNHDA and CDR2 SQIVND (reference sequence). This CDR3 is built from 15 residues. Trimming removed 6 bases at V and 4 bases at J, with 15 bases between.

The chain carries TRBV5-1 and TRBJ2-2; no firm D call. V was clipped by 2 bases and J by 3 bases, with 14 bases between them. CDR3 length: 16 residues. Germline V gives CDR1 SGHRS, CDR2 YFSETQ. This CDR3 reads CASSFDSLSYTGELFF. The CDR3 DNA reads as TGCGCCAGCAGCTTTGACTCCTTAAGTTACACCGGGGAGCTGTTTTTT.

The chain uses TRBV18 and TRBJ1-1; D remains ambiguous. This CDR3 is built from 14 residues. Trimming took off 1 base at V and 1 base at J, with 7 bases between the two ends. Germline loops: CDR1 KGHSH, CDR2 LQKENI. The CDR3 protein is CASSPLGPNTEAFF. CDR3 DNA: TGTGCCAGCTCACCACTAGGCCCGAACACTGAAGCTTTCTTT.

The chain carries TRBV28 and TRBJ2-7; D is possibly TRBD2 (6 bases). Germline assignment: CDR1 MDHEN and CDR2 SYDVKM. The CDR3 is 15 residues long. V lost 8 bases to trimming and J lost 2 bases, with 19 bases between them. CDR3 sequence (DNA): TGTGCCAGCTCCTCTGGCGGGACCCCAACCTACGAGCAGTACTTC. Its translation: CASSSGGTPTYEQYF. Looking up the rest from reference TRBV28 and TRBJ2-7 gives the full variable domain: DVKVTQSSRYLVKRTGEKVFLECVQDMDHENMFWYRQDPGLGLRLIYFSYDVKMKEKGDIPEGYSVSREKKERFSLILESASTNQTSMYLCASSSGGTPTYEQYFGPGTRLTVT.

The rearrangement links TRBV9 to TRBJ1-5; D unclear. CDR3 length: 13 residues. Per germline, CDR1 SGDLS and CDR2 YYNGEE. Trimming took off 0 bases at V and 5 bases at J, with 6 bases between the two ends. The CDR3 reads CASSVGRDQPQHF. CDR3 nucleotide sequence: TGTGCCAGCAGCGTAGGGAGGGATCAGCCCCAGCATTTT.

The chain recombines TRBV6-5 with TRBJ1-2; 8 nucleotides align to TRBD1. Germline V gene sequence: CDR1 MNHEY, CDR2 SVGAGI. CDR3 length: 15 amino acids. V was clipped by 3 bases and J by 6 bases; unmatched bases: 9. The DNA for the CDR3 is TGTGCCAGCAGTTATACCCGGACAGGGTTAAATGGCTACACCTTC. Translated: CASSYTRTGLNGYTF.

In this sample, this clone turned up a few times. The chain joins TRBV7-9 to TRBJ1-1; D might be TRBD1 (6 bases). The CDR3 length is 13 residues. Between the trimmed V and J ends, which lost 8 bases and 3 bases, there was a span of 13 bases. Germline V gives CDR1 SEHNR, CDR2 FQNEAQ (reference sequence). CDR3 region: CASLDGQYTEAFF. The CDR3 DNA sequence: TGTGCCAGCCTAGATGGACAGTACACTGAAGCTTTCTTT.

The J gene is TRBJ2-5, the V gene TRBV2, with a possible D match to TRBD1 (5 bases). The CDR3 is 12 amino acids. V lost 8 bases, J lost 3 bases, and 10 bases lay in between. Germline values: CDR1 SNHLY, CDR2 FYNNEI. The CDR3 DNA is TGTGCCAGCTCAGACAGAAAAGAGACCCAGTACTTC. Amino acid sequence: CASSDRKETQYF.

The genes are TRBV6-6 and TRBJ2-7, with 8 bases identical to TRBD1. Looked up from germline, CDR1 is MNHNY and CDR2 is SVGAGI (reference sequence). The CDR3 totals 14 residues. Unmatched junction bases numbered 5, after V lost 6 bases and J lost 1 base. CDR3 in DNA: TGTGCCAGCAGCCTGGACAGGGTTTCCTACGAGCAGTACTTC. Its translation: CASSLDRVSYEQYF.

The chain recombines TRBV6-5 with TRBJ2-2; 11 positions agree with TRBD2. The CDR3 loop spans 15 amino acids. The V and J ends lost 2 bases and 7 bases, in that order; junction bases with no gene match: 3. Germline CDR1 MNHEY, CDR2 SVGAGI. CDR3: CASSYGLAGGGELFF. The CDR3, as DNA: TGTGCCAGCAGTTACGGGCTAGCGGGAGGCGGGGAGCTGTTTTTT.

The chain links TRBV5-8 to TRBJ1-2; tentative D call: TRBD1 (5 bases). V dropped 5 bases and J dropped 2 bases, with 10 bases sitting between them. Germline assignment: CDR1 SGHTS and CDR2 YDEGEE. This CDR3 is 13 amino acids long. The CDR3 reads CASRGQTNYGYTF. DNA for the CDR3: TGTGCCAGCAGGGGGCAAACGAACTATGGCTACACCTTC. The entire variable domain, with the rest obtained from reference TRBV5-8 and TRBJ1-2, is as follows: EAGVTQSPTHLIKTRGQQATLRCSPISGHTSVYWYQQALGLGLQFLLWYDEGEERNRGNFPPRFSGRQFPNYSSELNVNALELEDSALYLCASRGQTNYGYTFGSGTRLTVV.

V and J are TRBV28 and TRBJ2-6; no definite D call. Germline assignment: CDR1 MDHEN and CDR2 SYDVKM. The CDR3 runs 15 residues. V dropped 2 bases and J dropped 2 bases, with 7 bases sitting between them. CDR3 sequence reads: CASSLIGTGANVLTF. In nucleotides, the CDR3 is TGTGCCAGCAGTTTAATAGGGACTGGGGCCAACGTCCTGACTTTC. Variable domain in full (rest from reference TRBV28 and TRBJ2-6): DVKVTQSSRYLVKRTGEKVFLECVQDMDHENMFWYRQDPGLGLRLIYFSYDVKMKEKGDIPEGYSVSREKKERFSLILESASTNQTSMYLCASSLIGTGANVLTFGAGSRLTVL.

V is TRBV7-2 and J is TRBJ2-5; TRBD1 aligns across 8 bases. Per the germline V gene, CDR1 is SGHTA and CDR2 is FQGNSA. Unmatched junction bases numbered 11, after V lost 5 bases and J lost 6 bases. The CDR3 contains 15 residues. The CDR3 loop reads CASSPNTDRGQTQYF. The CDR3 DNA sequence: TGTGCCAGCAGCCCAAACACCGACAGGGGCCAGACCCAGTACTTC.

The chain combines TRBV5-4 with TRBJ2-5; unclear D gene. Deletions cut 3 bases from V and 4 bases from J, with 13 bases between. Germline loops: CDR1 SGHNT, CDR2 YYREEE (reference sequence). This CDR3 comprises 14 residues. CDR3 coding DNA: TGTGCCAGCAGCTCCCGACTCACCGCAGAGACCCAGTACTTC. It codes for CASSSRLTAETQYF.

In its sample, this clone was seen a few times. This chain joins TRBV29-1 and TRBJ1-1; D gene unclear. This CDR3 has 11 amino acids. Germline V gene sequence: CDR1 SQVTM, CDR2 ANQGSEA. Trimming left V 7 bases short and J 2 bases short, with 8 bases between. CDR3 loop: CSEQRNTEAFF. CDR3 nucleotides: TGCAGCGAACAGAGAAACACTGAAGCTTTCTTT.

The rearrangement links TRBV29-1 to TRBJ1-4, with 7 bases matching TRBD1. Germline loops: CDR1 SQVTM, CDR2 ANQGSEA. The CDR3 covers 15 residues. Trimming took 6 bases from V and 3 from J; bases not matched to a gene: 10. The CDR3 region has the DNA TGCAGCGTGGGCCGCCAGGGGGTAGCTAATGAAAAACTGTTTTTT. It is translated as CSVGRQGVANEKLFF.

This clone was seen once. This chain connects TRBV28 to TRBJ2-3, with 10 bases fitting TRBD2. The length of the CDR3 is 15 residues. CDR1 and CDR2 from the germline V gene are MDHEN and SYDVKM. Trimming removed 5 bases from V and 2 bases from J; junction bases left unmatched: 4. The CDR3 sequence is CASSIGLAVTDTQYF. For the CDR3, the DNA is TGTGCCAGCAGTATCGGACTAGCGGTCACAGATACGCAGTATTTT.

About this clone: The same CDR3 can be traced to other DNA sequences in this sample. V usage is TRBV6-1 and J usage is TRBJ1-4, with D perhaps matching TRBD1 (6 bases). Germline V CDR1 and CDR2: MNHNS, SASEGT. V was clipped by 5 bases and J by 6 bases, with 13 bases between them. This CDR3 is 14 amino acids long. As DNA, the CDR3 is TGTGCCAGCAGTCCACACTACAGGGATGAAAAACTGTTTTTT. Encoded protein: CASSPHYRDEKLFF.

The chain uses TRBV2 and TRBJ2-1; D remains ambiguous. V gave up 6 bases and J gave up 0 bases, with 12 bases separating them. Germline lookup yields CDR1 SNHLY and CDR2 FYNNEI. The CDR3 spans 15 residues. The CDR3 DNA is TGTGCCAGCAGCCGCAGGTTAAGCTCCTACAATGAGCAGTTCTTC. The encoded protein is CASSRRLSSYNEQFF.

This clone appeared a few times. This chain links TRBV27 with TRBJ1-1; D is uncertain. CDR1 and CDR2 from the germline V gene are MNHEY and SMNVEV (reference sequence). The CDR3 runs 13 residues. V was shortened by 3 bases and J by 0 bases, with 5 bases between the two germline ends. The CDR3 bases are TGTGCCAGCAGTTTTTCGGTGAACACTGAAGCTTTCTTT. Amino acid sequence: CASSFSVNTEAFF.